This T cell receptor (beta chain) emerged from a study of T cell clonality in common variable immunodeficiency. This table comes from immunoSEQ multiplex PCR, and its TCRdb copy is limited to in-frame clones, with some not included. The sample yields some 38,000 clones, without any singletons. Points from the study as a whole: What drives increased CVID clonality needs T cell subpopulation sequencing. In common variable immunodeficiency, TCR beta chains reportedly carried fewer deletions and N-nucleotide insertions. Fewer TCRbeta clones were shared among CVID subjects than controls.

There are 13 residues in the CDR3. Germline-derived CDR1 and CDR2 are SGHVS and FQNEAQ. This clone came up many times. Its specificity is not known. With the read ending 3 residues before the CDR3 end, the germline J gene is used to fill in that end. Sequenced material: peripheral blood mononuclear cells. This TCR derives from a person between 18 and 75 years old in good health. The chain uses TRBV7-8 and TRBJ1-2, with D perhaps TRBD1 (5 bases). CDR3 DNA (partial): TGTGCCAGCAGCCTCGGGGGGGGAGGAGGC. This sequence encodes CASSLGGGGG. The full CDR3 protein reads CASSLGGGGGYTF.